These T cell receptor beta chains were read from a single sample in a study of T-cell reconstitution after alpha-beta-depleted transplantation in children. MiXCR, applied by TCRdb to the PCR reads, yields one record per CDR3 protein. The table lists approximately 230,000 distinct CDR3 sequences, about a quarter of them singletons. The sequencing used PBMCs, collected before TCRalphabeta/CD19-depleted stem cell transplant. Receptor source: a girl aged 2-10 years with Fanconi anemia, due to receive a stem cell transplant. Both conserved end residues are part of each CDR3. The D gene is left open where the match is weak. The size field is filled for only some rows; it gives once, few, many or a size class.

CDR3 protein: CASSYSGGLSNQPQHF; CDR3 DNA: TGTGCCAGCAGTTACTCAGGGGGACTTAGCAATCAGCCCCAGCATTTT; V gene: TRBV6-5; clone size: NA; D gene: NA; J gene: TRBJ1-5
CDR3 protein: CSADSGGGTGELFF; CDR3 DNA: TGCAGTGCTGATAGCGGGGGAGGGACCGGGGAGCTGTTTTTT; V gene: TRBV20-1; clone size: NA; D gene: TRBD2; J gene: TRBJ2-2
CDR3 protein: CASSEAGGPYEQYF; CDR3 DNA: TGTGCCAGCAGTGAAGCGGGAGGGCCGTACGAGCAGTACTTC; V gene: TRBV2; clone size: NA; D gene: TRBD2; J gene: TRBJ2-7
CDR3 protein: CSASRLAGLTDTQYF; CDR3 DNA: TGCAGTGCTAGTAGGCTAGCGGGCCTCACAGATACGCAGTATTTT; V gene: TRBV20-1; clone size: NA; D gene: TRBD2; J gene: TRBJ2-3
CDR3 protein: CASSLGGAGETQYF; CDR3 DNA: TGTGCCAGCAGTTTAGGGGGGGCAGGGGAGACCCAGTACTTC; V gene: TRBV28; clone size: NA; D gene: NA; J gene: TRBJ2-5
CDR3 protein: CSASTAGGYSYEQYF; CDR3 DNA: TGCAGTGCTAGTACAGCGGGAGGTTACTCCTACGAGCAGTACTTC; V gene: TRBV20-1; clone size: NA; D gene: TRBD2; J gene: TRBJ2-7
CDR3 protein: CASIFSGSYNEQFF; CDR3 DNA: TGTGCCAGCATTTTCTCGGGCTCCTACAATGAGCAGTTCTTC; V gene: TRBV6-5; clone size: many; D gene: NA; J gene: TRBJ2-1
CDR3 protein: CSVEESGNEQFF; CDR3 DNA: TGCAGCGTTGAAGAAAGCGGGAATGAGCAGTTCTTC; V gene: TRBV29-1; clone size: few; D gene: NA; J gene: TRBJ2-1
CDR3 protein: CSAPTSGRVYEQYF; CDR3 DNA: TGCAGTGCTCCGACTAGCGGGAGGGTCTACGAGCAGTACTTC; V gene: TRBV20-1; clone size: NA; D gene: TRBD2; J gene: TRBJ2-7
CDR3 protein: CASTQTRGETQYF; CDR3 DNA: TGTGCCAGCACCCAGACTCGGGGGGAGACCCAGTACTTC; V gene: TRBV27; clone size: once; D gene: NA; J gene: TRBJ2-5
CDR3 protein: CASSEEYPSPKRQETQYF; CDR3 DNA: TGTGCCAGCAGTGAAGAGTACCCCAGCCCAAAGCGACAAGAGACCCAGTACTTC; V gene: TRBV25-1; clone size: many; D gene: NA; J gene: TRBJ2-5
CDR3 protein: CASGSGFQETQYF; CDR3 DNA: TGTGCCAGCGGGTCGGGGTTCCAAGAGACCCAGTACTTC; V gene: TRBV2; clone size: NA; D gene: NA; J gene: TRBJ2-5
CDR3 protein: CASSPRGYPSEQYF; CDR3 DNA: TGTGCCAGCAGCCCCCGGGGGTACCCCTCCGAGCAGTACTTC; V gene: TRBV4-2; clone size: many; D gene: NA; J gene: TRBJ2-7
CDR3 protein: CSAISRRAGVRQPQHF; CDR3 DNA: TGCAGTGCCATCTCCCGCAGGGCAGGAGTACGGCAGCCCCAGCATTTT; V gene: TRBV20-1; clone size: NA; D gene: NA; J gene: TRBJ1-5
CDR3 protein: CSARETGGQPQHF; CDR3 DNA: TGCAGTGCTAGAGAAACGGGGGGTCAGCCCCAGCATTTT; V gene: TRBV20-1; clone size: many; D gene: NA; J gene: TRBJ1-5
CDR3 protein: CVTGQGVLGYEQYF; CDR3 DNA: TGTGTGACGGGACAGGGTGTGTTAGGCTACGAGCAGTACTTC; V gene: TRBV27; clone size: many; D gene: TRBD1; J gene: TRBJ2-7
CDR3 protein: CASSWRLAGGPRRQETQYF; CDR3 DNA: TGTGCCAGCAGCTGGAGACTAGCGGGGGGGCCACGTCGCCAAGAGACCCAGTACTTC; V gene: TRBV11-1; clone size: NA; D gene: TRBD2; J gene: TRBJ2-5
CDR3 protein: CASSLLGGSGEQYF; CDR3 DNA: TGTGCCAGCAGTTTACTAGGGGGCAGTGGAGAGCAGTACTTC; V gene: TRBV12-3/TRBV12-4; clone size: many; D gene: TRBD1; J gene: TRBJ2-7
CDR3 protein: CASSLPRQGHTSTDTQYF; CDR3 DNA: TGTGCCAGCAGCTTACCTCGCCAGGGGCATACTAGCACAGATACGCAGTATTTT; V gene: TRBV11-2; clone size: few; D gene: NA; J gene: TRBJ2-3
CDR3 protein: CSARDPRGSSTDTQYF; CDR3 DNA: TGCAGTGCTAGAGATCCCAGGGGCTCTAGCACAGATACGCAGTATTTT; V gene: TRBV20-1; clone size: many; D gene: NA; J gene: TRBJ2-3
CDR3 protein: CASSSPGERSYNEQFF; CDR3 DNA: TGTGCCAGCAGTTCCCCGGGTGAGCGCTCCTACAATGAGCAGTTCTTC; V gene: TRBV6-2/TRBV6-3; clone size: NA; D gene: NA; J gene: TRBJ2-1
CDR3 protein: CSALAGGDTQYF; CDR3 DNA: TGCAGTGCTCTAGCGGGGGGGGATACGCAGTATTTT; V gene: TRBV20-1; clone size: many; D gene: TRBD2; J gene: TRBJ2-3
CDR3 protein: CSAPPGLAGLTYNEQFF; CDR3 DNA: TGCAGTGCTCCCCCCGGACTAGCGGGACTAACTTACAATGAGCAGTTCTTC; V gene: TRBV20-1; clone size: many; D gene: TRBD2; J gene: TRBJ2-1
CDR3 protein: CAWSAYAYEQYF; CDR3 DNA: TGTGCCTGGAGTGCGTACGCCTACGAGCAGTACTTC; V gene: TRBV30; clone size: many; D gene: NA; J gene: TRBJ2-7
CDR3 protein: CASSLDGGTDYEQYF; CDR3 DNA: TGTGCCAGCAGCTTAGATGGTGGGACAGATTACGAGCAGTACTTC; V gene: TRBV11-3; clone size: NA; D gene: TRBD1; J gene: TRBJ2-7
CDR3 protein: CSVEPGLAGDGEQYF; CDR3 DNA: TGCAGCGTTGAACCTGGACTAGCGGGAGACGGCGAGCAGTACTTC; V gene: TRBV29-1; clone size: few; D gene: TRBD2; J gene: TRBJ2-7
CDR3 protein: CSVGRDLRDTQYF; CDR3 DNA: TGCAGCGTTGGCCGGGACCTCAGAGATACGCAGTATTTT; V gene: TRBV29-1; clone size: few; D gene: NA; J gene: TRBJ2-3
CDR3 protein: CARSPYNEQFF; CDR3 DNA: TGTGCCAGGAGCCCCTACAATGAGCAGTTCTTC; V gene: TRBV5-6; clone size: NA; D gene: NA; J gene: TRBJ2-1
CDR3 protein: CAISDSVNQPQHF; CDR3 DNA: TGTGCCATCAGTGATTCCGTGAATCAGCCCCAGCATTTT; V gene: TRBV10-3; clone size: many; D gene: NA; J gene: TRBJ1-5
CDR3 protein: CSARVPQGLQNIQYF; CDR3 DNA: TGCAGTGCTAGAGTGCCACAGGGGCTCCAAAACATTCAGTACTTC; V gene: TRBV20-1; clone size: many; D gene: TRBD1; J gene: TRBJ2-4
CDR3 protein: CANSFTAGQTDTQYF; CDR3 DNA: TGTGCCAACAGCTTTACGGCGGGGCAAACAGATACGCAGTATTTT; V gene: TRBV7-3; clone size: NA; D gene: NA; J gene: TRBJ2-3
CDR3 protein: CASSLIDSYEQYF; CDR3 DNA: TGTGCCAGCAGTTTGATTGACTCCTACGAGCAGTACTTC; V gene: TRBV28; clone size: NA; D gene: NA; J gene: TRBJ2-7
CDR3 protein: CASSWDKSSGNTIYF; CDR3 DNA: TGTGCCAGCTCATGGGACAAGAGCTCTGGAAACACCATATATTTT; V gene: TRBV18; clone size: NA; D gene: NA; J gene: TRBJ1-3
CDR3 protein: CASSLYGTPNYGYTF; CDR3 DNA: TGTGCCAGCAGCTTATATGGGACACCTAACTATGGCTACACCTTC; V gene: TRBV7-9; clone size: NA; D gene: NA; J gene: TRBJ1-2
CDR3 protein: CSVEVDTDYGYTF; CDR3 DNA: TGCAGCGTTGAAGTGGACACTGACTATGGCTACACCTTC; V gene: TRBV29-1; clone size: NA; D gene: NA; J gene: TRBJ1-2
CDR3 protein: CASSFRYEGGADYKNTF; CDR3 DNA: TGTGCCAGCAGCTTCCGCTACGAGGGGGGCGCTGACTATAAGAACACCTTC; V gene: TRBV7-6; clone size: once; D gene: NA; J gene: TRBJ1-2
CDR3 protein: CSARTETSGRNYEQYF; CDR3 DNA: TGCAGTGCGCGCACCGAGACTAGCGGGAGGAACTACGAGCAGTACTTC; V gene: TRBV20-1; clone size: NA; D gene: TRBD2; J gene: TRBJ2-7
CDR3 protein: CASSTYNEQFF; CDR3 DNA: TGTGCCAGCAGCACCTACAATGAGCAGTTCTTC; V gene: TRBV5-6; clone size: many; D gene: NA; J gene: TRBJ2-1
CDR3 protein: CSARVGGANQPQHF; CDR3 DNA: TGCAGTGCTAGGGTAGGGGGCGCGAATCAGCCCCAGCATTTT; V gene: TRBV20-1; clone size: many; D gene: TRBD1; J gene: TRBJ1-5
CDR3 protein: CSVISGYQETQYF; CDR3 DNA: TGCAGCGTTATATCAGGGTACCAAGAGACCCAGTACTTC; V gene: TRBV29-1; clone size: NA; D gene: NA; J gene: TRBJ2-5
CDR3 protein: CASSQGPAESYEQYF; CDR3 DNA: TGCGCCAGCAGCCAAGGGCCAGCCGAATCCTACGAGCAGTACTTC; V gene: TRBV4-1; clone size: few; D gene: NA; J gene: TRBJ2-7
CDR3 protein: CSVDMGDLNYGYTF; CDR3 DNA: TGCAGCGTCGATATGGGGGACCTCAACTATGGCTACACCTTC; V gene: TRBV29-1; clone size: few; D gene: NA; J gene: TRBJ1-2
CDR3 protein: CASTSWVAKNIQYF; CDR3 DNA: TGTGCCAGCACCTCCTGGGTAGCCAAAAACATTCAGTACTTC; V gene: TRBV28; clone size: few; D gene: NA; J gene: TRBJ2-4
CDR3 protein: CASSLTLAGVGSYNEQFF; CDR3 DNA: TGTGCCAGCAGCTTAACTCTAGCGGGAGTAGGGTCCTACAATGAGCAGTTCTTC; V gene: TRBV7-3; clone size: many; D gene: TRBD2; J gene: TRBJ2-1
CDR3 protein: CSGFGTEQYF; CDR3 DNA: TGCAGTGGGTTCGGGACAGAGCAGTACTTC; V gene: TRBV20-1; clone size: many; D gene: NA; J gene: TRBJ2-7
CDR3 protein: CASSLWGSYGYTF; CDR3 DNA: TGTGCCAGCAGTTTATGGGGAAGCTATGGCTACACCTTC; V gene: TRBV12-3/TRBV12-4; clone size: NA; D gene: NA; J gene: TRBJ1-2
CDR3 protein: CAITIGQGSGYTF; CDR3 DNA: TGTGCCATCACGATCGGACAGGGGTCTGGCTACACCTTC; V gene: TRBV10-3; clone size: many; D gene: TRBD1; J gene: TRBJ1-2
CDR3 protein: CASSLYRGPYNEQFF; CDR3 DNA: TGTGCCAGCAGTTTATACAGGGGTCCTTACAATGAGCAGTTCTTC; V gene: TRBV28; clone size: NA; D gene: TRBD1; J gene: TRBJ2-1
CDR3 protein: CSASVGSYEQFF; CDR3 DNA: TGCAGTGCTAGCGTCGGGAGCTATGAGCAGTTCTTC; V gene: TRBV20-1; clone size: many; D gene: NA; J gene: TRBJ2-1
CDR3 protein: CASNPGQGLSSYNSPLHF; CDR3 DNA: TGTGCCAGCAATCCCGGACAGGGCCTTAGCTCCTATAATTCACCCCTCCACTTT; V gene: TRBV12-3/TRBV12-4; clone size: many; D gene: TRBD1; J gene: TRBJ1-6
CDR3 protein: CASSALTDSYEQYF; CDR3 DNA: TGTGCCAGCAGTGCCCTGACGGACTCCTACGAGCAGTACTTC; V gene: TRBV2; clone size: NA; D gene: NA; J gene: TRBJ2-7
CDR3 protein: CSVEPGRYGNEQFF; CDR3 DNA: TGCAGCGTTGAACCCGGGAGATACGGAAATGAGCAGTTCTTC; V gene: TRBV29-1; clone size: many; D gene: NA; J gene: TRBJ2-1